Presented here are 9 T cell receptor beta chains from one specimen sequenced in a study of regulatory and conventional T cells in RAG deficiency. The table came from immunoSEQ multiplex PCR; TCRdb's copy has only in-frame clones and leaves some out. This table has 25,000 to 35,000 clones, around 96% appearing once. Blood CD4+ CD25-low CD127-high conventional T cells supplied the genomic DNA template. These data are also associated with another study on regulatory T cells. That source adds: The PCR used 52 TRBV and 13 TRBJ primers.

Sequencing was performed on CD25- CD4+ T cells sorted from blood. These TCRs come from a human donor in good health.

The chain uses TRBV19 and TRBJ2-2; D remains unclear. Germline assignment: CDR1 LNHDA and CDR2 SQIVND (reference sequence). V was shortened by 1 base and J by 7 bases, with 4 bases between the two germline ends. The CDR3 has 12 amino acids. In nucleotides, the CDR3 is TGTGCCAGTAGTATAGGTAACGGGGAGCTGTTTTTT. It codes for CASSIGNGELFF.

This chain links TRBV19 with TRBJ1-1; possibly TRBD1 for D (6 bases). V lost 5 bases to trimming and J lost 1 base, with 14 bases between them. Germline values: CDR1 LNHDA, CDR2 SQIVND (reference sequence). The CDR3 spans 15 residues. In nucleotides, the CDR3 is TGTGCCAGTAGTCCTCGAACAGGGACGAACACTGAAGCTTTCTTT. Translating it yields CASSPRTGTNTEAFF.

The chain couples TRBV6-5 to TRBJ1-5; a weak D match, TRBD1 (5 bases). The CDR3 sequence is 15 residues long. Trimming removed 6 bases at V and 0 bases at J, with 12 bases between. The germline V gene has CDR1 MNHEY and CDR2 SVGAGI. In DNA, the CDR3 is TGTGCCAGCAGCCACAGGATAGATAGCAATCAGCCCCAGCATTTT. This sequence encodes CASSHRIDSNQPQHF.

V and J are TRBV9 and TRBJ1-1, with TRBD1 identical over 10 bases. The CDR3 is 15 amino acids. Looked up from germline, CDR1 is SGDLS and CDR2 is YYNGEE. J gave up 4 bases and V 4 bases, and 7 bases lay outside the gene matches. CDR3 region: CASSPWTGGSTEAFF. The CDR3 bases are TGTGCCAGCAGCCCCTGGACAGGGGGGAGCACTGAAGCTTTCTTT.

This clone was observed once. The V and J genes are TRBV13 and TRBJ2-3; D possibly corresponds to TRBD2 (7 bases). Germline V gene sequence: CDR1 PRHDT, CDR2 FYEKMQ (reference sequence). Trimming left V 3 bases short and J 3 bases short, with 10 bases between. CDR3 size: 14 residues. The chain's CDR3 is CASSFRGGTDTQYF. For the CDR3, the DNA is TGTGCCAGCAGCTTCAGGGGAGGGACAGATACGCAGTATTTT.

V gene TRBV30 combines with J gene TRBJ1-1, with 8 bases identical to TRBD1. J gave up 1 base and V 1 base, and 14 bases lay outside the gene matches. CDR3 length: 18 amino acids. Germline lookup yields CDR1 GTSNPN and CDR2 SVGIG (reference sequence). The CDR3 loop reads CAWSALRTGPGWNTEAFF. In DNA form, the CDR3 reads TGTGCCTGGAGTGCCCTACGGACAGGGCCTGGATGGAACACTGAAGCTTTCTTT.

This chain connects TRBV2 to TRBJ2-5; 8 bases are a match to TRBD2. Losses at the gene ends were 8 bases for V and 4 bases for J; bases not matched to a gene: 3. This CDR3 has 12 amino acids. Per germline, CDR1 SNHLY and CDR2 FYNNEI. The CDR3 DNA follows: TGTGCCAGCCGGGAGGGCCGAGAGACCCAGTACTTC. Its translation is CASREGRETQYF.

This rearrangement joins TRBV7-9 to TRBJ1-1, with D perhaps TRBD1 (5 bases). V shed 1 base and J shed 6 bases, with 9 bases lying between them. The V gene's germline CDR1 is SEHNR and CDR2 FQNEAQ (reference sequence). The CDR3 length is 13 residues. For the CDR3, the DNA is TGTGCCAGCAGCTTAGAAGAAGGGGCTGAAGCTTTCTTT. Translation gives CASSLEEGAEAFF.

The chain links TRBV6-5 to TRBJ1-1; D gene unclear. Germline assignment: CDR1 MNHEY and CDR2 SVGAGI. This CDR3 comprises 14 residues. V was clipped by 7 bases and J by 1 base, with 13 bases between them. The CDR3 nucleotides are TGTGCCAGCACCCCCGTTAGAGGGAACACTGAAGCTTTCTTT. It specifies CASTPVRGNTEAFF.